This TCR beta chain was identified in a study of cytomegalovirus exposure and HLA in healthy donors. General study findings and limits: The tendency of first-cohort TCR clusters to co-occur in the roughly 130 validation repertoires emerged from a later analysis. Generally TCR sequences proved uncommon, though certain public TCRs appeared in numerous donors. Both high specificity and high sensitivity reportedly marked the classifier's diagnosis of cytomegalovirus status.

As regards this clone: What it binds is unknown.

Method: immunoSEQ multiplex PCR; TCRdb's copy keeps in-frame clones and lacks some. Among 240,000 or so clones, more than 75% were seen once, and the ten largest hold 1% to 1.5%. V was pared by 4 bases and J by 1 base, with 17 bases of the junction left unmatched. Germline V gives CDR1 SGHRS, CDR2 YFSETQ. The CDR3 length is 20 residues. Sequenced sample: PBMCs. The V call is TRBV5-1, the J call TRBJ2-5, with TRBD2 matching over 12 bases. The sequence came from a woman aged 25 to 39 in good health and CMV-seropositive. CDR3 region: CASSPLPGTSGPPSQETQYF. The CDR3 nucleotides read TGCGCCAGCAGCCCTCTACCCGGGACTAGCGGGCCCCCTTCCCAAGAGACCCAGTACTTC.